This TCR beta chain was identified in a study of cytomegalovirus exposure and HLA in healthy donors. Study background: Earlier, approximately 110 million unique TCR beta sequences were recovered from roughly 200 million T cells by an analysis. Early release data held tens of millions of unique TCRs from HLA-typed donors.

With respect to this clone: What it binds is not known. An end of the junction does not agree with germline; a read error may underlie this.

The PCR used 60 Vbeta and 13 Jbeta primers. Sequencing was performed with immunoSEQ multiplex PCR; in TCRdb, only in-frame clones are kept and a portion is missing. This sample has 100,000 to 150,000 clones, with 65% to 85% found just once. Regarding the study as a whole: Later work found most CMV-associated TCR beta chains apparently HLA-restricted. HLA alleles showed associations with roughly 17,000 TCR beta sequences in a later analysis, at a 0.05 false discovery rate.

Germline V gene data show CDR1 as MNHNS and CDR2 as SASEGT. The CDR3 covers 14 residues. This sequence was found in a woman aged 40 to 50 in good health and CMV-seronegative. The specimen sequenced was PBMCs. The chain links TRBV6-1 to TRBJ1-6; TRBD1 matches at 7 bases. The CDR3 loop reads CASSAGQFNLPLHF. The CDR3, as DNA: TGTGCCAGCAGTGCGGGACAGTTCAATTTACCCCTCCACTTT.